These 11 T cell receptor beta chains were sequenced from one sample in a study of control samples from healthy donors and cancer patients. TCRdb keeps only in-frame clones here, not all; method: immunoSEQ multiplex PCR. The table has some 120,000 clones, roughly 92% seen once; the top ten hold roughly 0.54%. What was sequenced was PBMCs. These TCRs come from a man at least 80 years old with head and neck cancer.

V usage is TRBV4-2 and J usage is TRBJ2-7; 9 positions match TRBD1. This CDR3 is 15 amino acids long. CDR1 and CDR2 from the germline V gene are LGHNA and YNFKEQ. The ends lost 2 bases at V and 2 bases at J; junction bases unmatched: 4. The CDR3 region is CASSQRDRATYEQYF. In DNA form, the CDR3 reads TGTGCCAGCAGCCAAAGGGACAGGGCTACCTACGAGCAGTACTTC.

This clone was recorded only once. The chain employs TRBV6-2 or TRBV6-3 and TRBJ2-3, with 10 bases fitting TRBD2. CDR1 and CDR2 (germline): MNHEY, SVGEGT. The J segment lost 0 bases and the V segment lost 4 bases, leaving 4 bases of the junction unmatched. This CDR3 region has 16 residues. The DNA of the CDR3 is TGTGCCAGCAGTTTCCTAGCGGGGGCTAGCACAGATACGCAGTATTTT. This translates into CASSFLAGASTDTQYF.

This chain links TRBV5-1 with TRBJ2-1; 10 nucleotides agree with TRBD2. CDR1 is SGHRS and CDR2 is YFSETQ in the germline V gene. CDR3 length: 16 amino acids. Trimming took 3 bases from V and 2 from J; bases not matched to a gene: 5. CDR3 region: CASSSEGLAAYNEQFF. In DNA form, the CDR3 reads TGCGCCAGCAGCTCAGAAGGACTAGCGGCCTACAATGAGCAGTTCTTC.

This chain links TRBV19 with TRBJ1-1; D not certain. In germline, CDR1 is LNHDA, CDR2 SQIVND (reference sequence). This CDR3 region has 14 residues. Trimming stripped 5 bases from V and 4 bases from J, with 14 bases between. CDR3 coding DNA: TGTGCCAGTAGTCCGGGCCCCGTCGGCACTGAAGCTTTCTTT. It translates to CASSPGPVGTEAFF.

This clone was counted between two and nine times. The chain carries TRBV14 and TRBJ1-5; D possibly corresponds to TRBD1 (5 bases). Trimming cost V 5 bases and J 6 bases, with 17 bases left between them. The CDR3 is 15 residues long. Per the germline V gene, CDR1 is SGHDN and CDR2 is FVKESK. The CDR3 DNA follows: TGTGCCAGCAGCTCCGGGACTGCTTTCAGTCAGCCCCAGCATTTT. This codes for CASSSGTAFSQPQHF.

V is TRBV5-1 and J is TRBJ1-4; 7 bases align to TRBD1. Germline trimming cut 0 bases from V and 8 bases from J; bases unmatched to any gene: 4. Germline values: CDR1 SGHRS, CDR2 YFSETQ. The CDR3 runs to 14 residues. The CDR3: CASSLDRGGEKLFF. The CDR3 region has the DNA TGCGCCAGCAGCTTGGACAGGGGTGGGGAAAAACTGTTTTTT.

The rearrangement joins TRBV21-1 to TRBJ2-5; TRBD2, as called in the table, went unchecked against the DNA. TRBV21-1 counts as a pseudogene. The CDR3 has 12 amino acids. CDR3 loop: CASSKGGETQYF. For the CDR3, the DNA is TGTGCCAGCAGCAAAGGAGGAGAGACCCAGTACTTC.

The chain recombines TRBV7-6 with TRBJ1-1; 7 bases are shared with TRBD1. CDR1 is SGHVS and CDR2 is FNYEAQ in the germline V gene. Germline trimming cut 1 base from V and 4 bases from J; bases unmatched to any gene: 9. CDR3 length: 16 amino acids. The CDR3 coding sequence is TGTGCCAGCAGCTTAGGGCCCCTGAGGGGGCGCACTGAAGCTTTCTTT. It specifies CASSLGPLRGRTEAFF.

The chain recombines TRBV12-5 with TRBJ2-1, with D perhaps TRBD2 (6 bases). Trimming pared 4 bases from V and 16 bases from J, leaving 17 bases between. Germline V gene sequence: CDR1 LGHNT, CDR2 FRNRAP. The CDR3 loop spans 12 amino acids. This CDR3 reads CASGWTGTVVFF. The CDR3 bases are TGTGCTAGTGGTTGGACCGGGACTGTGGTCTTCTTC.

This chain uses TRBV19 with TRBJ2-5; no firm D call. CDR1 and CDR2 from the germline V gene are LNHDA and SQIVND (reference sequence). The CDR3 is 13 residues long. Trimming cost V 3 bases and J 5 bases, with 10 bases left between them. Here the CDR3 reads CASSILGMETQYF. As DNA, the CDR3 is TGTGCCAGTAGTATCCTGGGGATGGAGACCCAGTACTTC.

The gene calls are TRBV4-3 and TRBJ1-2, with TRBD1 as a possible D gene (5 bases). Germline CDR1 LGHNA, CDR2 YSLEER. V lost 3 bases and J lost 7, with 18 bases in between. This CDR3 spans 15 amino acids. CDR3 amino acids: CASSQEHGGVGGYTF. CDR3 nucleotide sequence: TGCGCCAGCAGCCAGGAGCATGGGGGGGTGGGTGGCTACACCTTC.